The clone carrying this TCR beta chain was recorded a few times. Its antigen is not known. The CDR3 is 14 amino acids. CDR1 is SQVTM, CDR2 ANQGSEA, per germline. Trimming took off 1 base at V and 2 bases at J, with 11 bases between the two ends. This entry belongs to a study of T cells after yellow fever vaccination. Turning to the study itself: For low cell numbers, libraries were made with SMART-Seq v4 Ultra Low Input. The study's findings and limits: A weaker but faster secondary response was observed, peaking on day 5 versus 15. Clonotype sharing between CD4 and CD8 compartments was small.

For TCR, cDNA came from 5'RACE template switching, which added a universal primer site and UMIs. MiXCR was run by TCRdb on the 5' RACE reads, yielding one entry per CDR3 protein. This sample yields 350,000 to 450,000 distinct CDR3 sequences, of which 18% are seen a single time; over 15% belongs to the top ten. The origin of this receptor is a man aged 18 to 30 who received the YFV17D yellow fever vaccine. The gene calls are TRBV29-1 and TRBJ1-2, with D unresolved. The sample was PBMCs, taken before the yellow fever booster vaccination. CDR3 sequence reads: CSVEVRWGNYGYTF. The CDR3 DNA sequence: TGCAGCGTTGAAGTACGTTGGGGAAACTATGGCTACACCTTC.